This T cell receptor beta chain is drawn from a study of shared T cell receptors in the human thymus. Germline assignment: CDR1 MNHNY and CDR2 SVGAGI (reference sequence). Trimming took off 2 bases at V and 8 bases at J, with 6 bases between the two ends. There are 12 residues in the CDR3. Assay: immunoSEQ multiplex PCR; the TCRdb copy retains only in-frame clones and omits some. The sample contains about 610,000 clones, roughly 90% of which appear only once. These same records also appear under a second study, on human thymus T cells. That paper adds: The sample donors, healthy Finnish infants, were having corrective surgery for congenital heart defects. Resected material from corrective heart surgery provided the thymus tissue analysed. Among thymic and blood repertoires, usage of V and J genes appeared biased. A high degree of thymic repertoire overlap among unrelated individuals was reported in related research.

The receptor was isolated from a boy under two years old with a congenital heart defect. The chain combines TRBV6-6 with TRBJ1-4, with D uncertain. Sequencing was performed on thymocytes. CDR3 region: CASSYGGEKLFF. The DNA of the CDR3 is TGTGCCAGCAGTTACGGAGGCGAAAAACTGTTTTTT.